This T cell receptor beta chain appears in the sequencing data of a study of blood T cell repertoires in COVID-19. Study in general: The samples span acute and convalescent COVID-19 from the United States, Italy and Spain. Sample material is recorded as cDNA or gDNA derived from T cells, B-cell-depleted T cells, or PBMCs.

Profiling relied on immunoSEQ multiplex PCR, and the TCRdb table lists in-frame clones only, not all of them. Counted here are about 360,000 clones, over 65% occurring once; the ten biggest clones make up under 1.2%. Sequencing was performed on peripheral blood. This receptor was obtained from a human donor with acute or convalescent COVID-19. The donor label of this sample is uncertain.

The CDR3 sequence is CASSKVSGYYNEQFF. The CDR3 bases are TGTGCCAGTAGTAAAGTCAGCGGATATTACAATGAGCAGTTCTTC. The genes are TRBV19 and TRBJ2-1; maybe TRBD2 (5 bases). The CDR3 is made up of 15 amino acids. V was cut by 4 bases and J by 4 bases, with 14 bases left in between. CDR1 is LNHDA, CDR2 SQIVND, per germline (reference sequence).